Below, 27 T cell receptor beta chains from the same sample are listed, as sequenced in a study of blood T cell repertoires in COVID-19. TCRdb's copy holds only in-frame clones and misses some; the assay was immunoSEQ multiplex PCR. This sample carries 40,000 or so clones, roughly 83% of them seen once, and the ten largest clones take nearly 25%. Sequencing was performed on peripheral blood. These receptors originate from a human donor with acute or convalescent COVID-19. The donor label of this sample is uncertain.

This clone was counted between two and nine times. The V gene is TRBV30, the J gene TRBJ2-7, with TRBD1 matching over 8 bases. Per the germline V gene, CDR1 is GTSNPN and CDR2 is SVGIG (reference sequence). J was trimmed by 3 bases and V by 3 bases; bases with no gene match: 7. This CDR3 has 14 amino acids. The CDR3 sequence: CAWRGQGWYYEQYF. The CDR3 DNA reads TGTGCCTGGAGAGGACAGGGATGGTACTACGAGCAGTACTTC.

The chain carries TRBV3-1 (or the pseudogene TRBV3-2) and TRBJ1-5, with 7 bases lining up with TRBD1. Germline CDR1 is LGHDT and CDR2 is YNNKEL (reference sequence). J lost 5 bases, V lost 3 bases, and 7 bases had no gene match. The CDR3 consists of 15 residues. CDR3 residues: CASSQGQFLDQPQHF. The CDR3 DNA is TGTGCCAGCAGCCAGGGACAGTTCCTCGATCAGCCCCAGCATTTT.

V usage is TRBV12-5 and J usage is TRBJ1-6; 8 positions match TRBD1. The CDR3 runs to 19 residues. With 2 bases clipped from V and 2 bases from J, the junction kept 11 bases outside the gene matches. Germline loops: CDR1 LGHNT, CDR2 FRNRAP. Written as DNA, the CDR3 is TGTGCTAGTGGTTTGACTCTCGAATCGGACAGGGCCTATAATTCACCCCTCCACTTT. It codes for CASGLTLESDRAYNSPLHF.

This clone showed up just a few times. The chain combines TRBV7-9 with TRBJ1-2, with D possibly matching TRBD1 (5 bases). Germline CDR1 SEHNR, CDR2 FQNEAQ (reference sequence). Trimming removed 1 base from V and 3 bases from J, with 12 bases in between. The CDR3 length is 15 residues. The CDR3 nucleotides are TGTGCCAGCAGCTTAGGTCAGACGGGGGACTATGGCTACACCTTC. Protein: CASSLGQTGDYGYTF.

CDR3 sequence reads: CASSPRQVTYGNTIYF. CDR3 sequence (DNA): TGTGCCAGCAGCCCTAGACAGGTTACCTATGGAAACACCATATATTTT. J is TRBJ1-3 and V is TRBV7-2, with D maybe TRBD1 (6 bases). CDR1 is SGHTA, CDR2 FQGNSA, per germline. The CDR3 consists of 16 residues. Trimming cost V 5 bases and J 3 bases, with 17 bases left between them.

The CDR3 is CASSYRGGDTEAFF. For the CDR3, the DNA is TGTGCCAGCAGTTACAGGGGAGGGGACACTGAAGCTTTCTTT. The rearrangement uses TRBV6-5 and TRBJ1-1, with a tentative D call TRBD1 (5 bases). The CDR3 extends over 14 amino acids. With 2 bases removed from V and 3 bases from J, the gap between germline ends came to 10 bases. Looked up from germline, CDR1 is MNHEY and CDR2 is SVGAGI.

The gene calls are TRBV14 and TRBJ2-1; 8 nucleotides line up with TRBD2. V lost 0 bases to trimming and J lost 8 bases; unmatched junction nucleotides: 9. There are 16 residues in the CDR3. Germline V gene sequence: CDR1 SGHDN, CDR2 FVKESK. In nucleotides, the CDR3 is TGTGCCAGCAGCCAAGAACCGGGGGGGCCTGCCGATGAGCAGTTCTTC. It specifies CASSQEPGGPADEQFF.

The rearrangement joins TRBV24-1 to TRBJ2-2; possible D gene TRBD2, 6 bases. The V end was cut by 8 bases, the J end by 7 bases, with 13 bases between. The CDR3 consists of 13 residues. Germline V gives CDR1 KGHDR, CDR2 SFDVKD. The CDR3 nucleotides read TGTGCCACCAAGAGGACTAAGGGCGGGGAGCTGTTTTTT. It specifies CATKRTKGGELFF.

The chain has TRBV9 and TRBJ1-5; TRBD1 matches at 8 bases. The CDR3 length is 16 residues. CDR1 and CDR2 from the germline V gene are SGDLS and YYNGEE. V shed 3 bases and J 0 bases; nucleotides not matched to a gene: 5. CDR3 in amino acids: CASSAGTGYSNQPQHF. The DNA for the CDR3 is TGTGCCAGCAGCGCCGGGACAGGTTATAGCAATCAGCCCCAGCATTTT.

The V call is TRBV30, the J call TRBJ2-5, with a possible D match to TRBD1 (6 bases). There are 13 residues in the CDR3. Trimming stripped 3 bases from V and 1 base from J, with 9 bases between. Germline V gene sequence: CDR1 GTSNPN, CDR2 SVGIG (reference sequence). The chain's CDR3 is CAWRTGPQETQYF. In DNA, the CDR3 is TGTGCCTGGAGAACAGGGCCCCAAGAGACCCAGTACTTC.

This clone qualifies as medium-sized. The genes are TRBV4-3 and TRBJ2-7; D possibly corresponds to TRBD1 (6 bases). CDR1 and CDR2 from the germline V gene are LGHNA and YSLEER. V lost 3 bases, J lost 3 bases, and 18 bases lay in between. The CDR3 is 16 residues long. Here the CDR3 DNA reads TGCGCCAGCAGCCAGACACTCTATGGACAGAACTACGAGCAGTACTTC. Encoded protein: CASSQTLYGQNYEQYF.

This chain's CDR3 is CASSQDGFGNTEAFF. The CDR3 nucleotides read TGTGCCAGCAGCCAAGATGGTTTCGGTAACACTGAAGCTTTCTTT. This chain links TRBV4-2 with TRBJ1-1, with D hard to call. The length of the CDR3 is 15 residues. V was trimmed by 0 bases and J by 2 bases, leaving 10 bases between them. Looked up from germline, CDR1 is LGHNA and CDR2 is YNFKEQ.

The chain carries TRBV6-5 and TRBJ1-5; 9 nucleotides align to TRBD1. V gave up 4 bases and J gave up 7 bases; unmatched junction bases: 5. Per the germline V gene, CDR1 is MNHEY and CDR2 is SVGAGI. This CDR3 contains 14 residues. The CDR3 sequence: CASSFETGGQPQHF. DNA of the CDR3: TGTGCCAGCAGTTTCGAGACAGGGGGACAGCCCCAGCATTTT.

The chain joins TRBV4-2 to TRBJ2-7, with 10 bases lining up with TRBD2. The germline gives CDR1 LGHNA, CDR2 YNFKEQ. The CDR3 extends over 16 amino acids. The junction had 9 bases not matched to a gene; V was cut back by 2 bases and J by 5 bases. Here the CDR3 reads CASSQQPSSGSHEQYF. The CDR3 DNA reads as TGTGCCAGCAGCCAACAGCCCTCTAGCGGGAGCCACGAGCAGTACTTC.

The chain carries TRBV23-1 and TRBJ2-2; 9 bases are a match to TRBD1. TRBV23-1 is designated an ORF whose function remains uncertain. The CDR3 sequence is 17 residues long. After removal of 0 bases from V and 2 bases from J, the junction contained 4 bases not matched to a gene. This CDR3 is CASSQSGDRENTGELFF. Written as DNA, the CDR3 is TGCGCCAGCAGTCAATCGGGGGACAGGGAAAACACCGGGGAGCTGTTTTTT.

Here the CDR3 reads CASSIGQGAKVYSPLHF. CDR3 in DNA: TGTGCCAGTAGTATCGGGCAGGGGGCGAAGGTTTATTCACCCCTCCACTTT. The chain has TRBV19 and TRBJ1-6; 8 positions agree with TRBD1. This CDR3 region has 17 residues. Germline CDR1 reads LNHDA; CDR2 reads SQIVND (reference sequence). V gave up 3 bases and J gave up 8 bases; unmatched junction bases: 12.

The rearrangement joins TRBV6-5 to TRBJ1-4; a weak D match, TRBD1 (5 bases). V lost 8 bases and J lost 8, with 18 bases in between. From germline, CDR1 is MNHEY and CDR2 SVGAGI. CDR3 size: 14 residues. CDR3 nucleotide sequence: TGTGCCAGCTGTAGTATAACAGGAATCGAAAAACTGTTTTTT. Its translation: CASCSITGIEKLFF.

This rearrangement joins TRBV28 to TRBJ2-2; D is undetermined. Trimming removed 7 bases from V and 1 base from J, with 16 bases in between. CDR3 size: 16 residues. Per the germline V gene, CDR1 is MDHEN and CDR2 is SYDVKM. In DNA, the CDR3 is TGTGCCAGCACCCTCAACGGGTATGGGAACACCGGGGAGCTGTTTTTT. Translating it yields CASTLNGYGNTGELFF.

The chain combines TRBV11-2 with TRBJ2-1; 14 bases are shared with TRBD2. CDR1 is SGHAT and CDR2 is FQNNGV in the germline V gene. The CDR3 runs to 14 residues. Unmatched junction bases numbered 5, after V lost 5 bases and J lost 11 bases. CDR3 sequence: CASSPRTSGGQQFF. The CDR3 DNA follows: TGTGCCAGCAGCCCAAGGACTAGCGGGGGGCAGCAGTTCTTC.

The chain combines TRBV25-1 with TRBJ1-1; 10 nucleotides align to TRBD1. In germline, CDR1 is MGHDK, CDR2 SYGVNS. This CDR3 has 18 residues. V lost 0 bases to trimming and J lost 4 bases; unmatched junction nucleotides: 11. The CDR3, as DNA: TGTGCCAGCAGTGAATATTATGGGGGGACAGGGGTTTTCACTGAAGCTTTCTTT. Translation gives CASSEYYGGTGVFTEAFF.

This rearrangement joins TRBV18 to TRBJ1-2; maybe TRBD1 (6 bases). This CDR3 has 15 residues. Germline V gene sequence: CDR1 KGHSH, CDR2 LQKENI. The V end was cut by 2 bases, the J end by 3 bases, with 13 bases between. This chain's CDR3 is CASSPNTGTYYGYTF. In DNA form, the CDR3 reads TGTGCCAGCTCACCAAATACCGGGACATACTATGGCTACACCTTC.

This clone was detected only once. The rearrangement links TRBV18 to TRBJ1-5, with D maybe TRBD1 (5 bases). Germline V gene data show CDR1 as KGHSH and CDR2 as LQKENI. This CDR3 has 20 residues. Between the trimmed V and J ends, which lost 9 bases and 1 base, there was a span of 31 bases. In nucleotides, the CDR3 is TGTGCCAGACGAAACATTCAGGCGCCCAGGGCGATTAACAGCAATCAGCCCCAGCATTTT. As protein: CARRNIQAPRAINSNQPQHF.

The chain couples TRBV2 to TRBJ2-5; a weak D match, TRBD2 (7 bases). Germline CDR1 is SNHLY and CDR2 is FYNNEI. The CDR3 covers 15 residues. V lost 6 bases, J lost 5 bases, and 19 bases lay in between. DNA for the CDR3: TGTGCCAGCAGGGCGTGGGGGGGGCTGACGGAGACCCAGTACTTC. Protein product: CASRAWGGLTETQYF.

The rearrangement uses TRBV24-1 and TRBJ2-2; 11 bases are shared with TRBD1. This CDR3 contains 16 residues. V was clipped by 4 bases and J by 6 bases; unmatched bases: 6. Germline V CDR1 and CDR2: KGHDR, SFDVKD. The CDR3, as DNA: TGTGCCACCAGTGACCCGGGACAGGGGGACGCCGGGGAGCTGTTTTTT. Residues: CATSDPGQGDAGELFF.

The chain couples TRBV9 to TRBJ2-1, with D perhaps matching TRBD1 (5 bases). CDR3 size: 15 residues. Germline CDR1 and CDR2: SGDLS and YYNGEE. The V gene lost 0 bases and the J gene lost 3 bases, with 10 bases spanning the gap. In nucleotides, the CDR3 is TGTGCCAGCAGCGTAGGGCAGGGCCTCTACAATGAGCAGTTCTTC. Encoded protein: CASSVGQGLYNEQFF.

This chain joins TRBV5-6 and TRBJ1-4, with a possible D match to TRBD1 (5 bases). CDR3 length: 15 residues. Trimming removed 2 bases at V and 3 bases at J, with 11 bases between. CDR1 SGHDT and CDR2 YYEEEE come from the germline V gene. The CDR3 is CASSLLDRANEKLFF. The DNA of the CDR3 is TGTGCCAGCAGCTTATTAGACAGAGCTAATGAAAAACTGTTTTTT.

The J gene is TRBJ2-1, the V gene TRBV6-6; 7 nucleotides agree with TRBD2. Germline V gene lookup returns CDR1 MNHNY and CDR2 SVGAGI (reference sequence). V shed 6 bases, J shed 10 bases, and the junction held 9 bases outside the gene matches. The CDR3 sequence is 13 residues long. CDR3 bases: TGTGCCAGCAGCATACTCACTAGCGCAGAGCAGTTCTTC. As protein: CASSILTSAEQFF.